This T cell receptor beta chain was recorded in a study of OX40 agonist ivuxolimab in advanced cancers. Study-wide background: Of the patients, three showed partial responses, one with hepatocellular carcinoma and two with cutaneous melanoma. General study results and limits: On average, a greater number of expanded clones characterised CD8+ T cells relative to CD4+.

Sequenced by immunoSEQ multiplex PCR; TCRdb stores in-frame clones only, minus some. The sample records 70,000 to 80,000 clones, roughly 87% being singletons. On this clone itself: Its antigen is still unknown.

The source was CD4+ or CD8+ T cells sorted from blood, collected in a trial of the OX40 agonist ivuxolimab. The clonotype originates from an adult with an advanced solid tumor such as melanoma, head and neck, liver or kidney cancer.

CDR3 loop: CASSLTGMRNEKLFF. DNA of the CDR3: TGTGCCAGCAGCCTTACAGGGATGAGAAATGAAAAACTGTTTTTT. V is TRBV9 and J is TRBJ1-4, with D perhaps matching TRBD1 (6 bases). V was trimmed by 4 bases and J by 5 bases, leaving 15 bases between them. Germline CDR1 SGDLS, CDR2 YYNGEE. The CDR3 totals 15 residues.